What follows are 26 T cell receptor beta chains derived from one specimen sequenced in a study of quantifying T cell responses using KT2 cells. Across the whole study: RNA was reverse transcribed with TCR alpha and beta constant-region primers.

An oligo carrying a UMI was ligated to the cDNA 3' end. The first PCR ran 4 to 5 cycles with an equimolar RC1.1 and RC1.2 beta primer mix. TCRdb processed the UMI-ligation and nested PCR reads anew with MiXCR; each CDR3 protein has one entry. The table shows over 25,000 distinct CDR3 sequences, with 10% occurring only once. Sequencing was done on a sample of PBMCs spiked with cells of the T cell clone KT2. The receptors originated from a human donor.

This clonotype has just a few counts. The chain is built from TRBV7-8 and TRBJ2-3; 7 bases map to TRBD2. J lost 11 bases, V lost 1 base, and 3 bases had no gene match. Per the germline V gene, CDR1 is SGHVS and CDR2 is FQNEAQ. This CDR3 is built from 12 residues. The CDR3: CASSLETSRQYF. DNA of the CDR3: TGTGCCAGCAGCTTAGAGACTAGCAGGCAGTATTTT.

The sample holds many counts of this clonotype. CDR3 DNA: TGTGCCAGCAGCCCCTCAAAGGGTTGGACTGAAAAACTGTTTTTT. Translated, it gives CASSPSKGWTEKLFF. The gene calls are TRBV7-2 and TRBJ1-4, with unresolved D. V shed 5 bases and J shed 7 bases, with 17 bases lying between them. CDR1 SGHTA and CDR2 FQGNSA come from the germline V gene. The CDR3 runs 15 residues.

V and J are TRBV4-2 and TRBJ2-1, with D possibly matching TRBD2 (5 bases). The ends were cut back, 1 base at V and 4 bases at J, with 14 bases in the middle. The germline gives CDR1 LGHNA, CDR2 YNFKEQ. The CDR3 totals 16 residues. The CDR3 reads CASSQAGERLYNEQFF. CDR3 nucleotides: TGTGCCAGCAGCCAAGCTGGGGAGCGGCTTTACAATGAGCAGTTCTTC.

The CDR3 reads CASSLRTGRGTDTQYF. CDR3 DNA sequence: TGTGCCAGCAGTTTAAGGACAGGGCGTGGCACAGATACGCAGTATTTT. The chain is built from TRBV12-3 or TRBV12-4 and TRBJ2-3; 8 bases agree with TRBD1. The CDR3 runs 16 residues. Losses at the gene ends were 2 bases for V and 1 base for J; bases not matched to a gene: 5.

In this sample, this clonotype turned up a few times. The CDR3 here is CASSEGSGANVLTF. In nucleotides, the CDR3 is TGTGCCAGCAGTGAAGGCTCTGGGGCCAACGTCCTGACTTTC. The rearrangement joins TRBV6-1 to TRBJ2-6; the D is unclear. Per the germline V gene, CDR1 is MNHNS and CDR2 is SASEGT. Between the trimmed V and J ends, which lost 1 base and 0 bases, there was a span of 1 base. This CDR3 comprises 14 residues.

V usage is TRBV6-1 and J usage is TRBJ2-3; 8 bases line up with TRBD2. The V and J ends lost 8 bases and 4 bases, in that order; junction bases with no gene match: 11. This CDR3 has 15 amino acids. Germline CDR1 MNHNS, CDR2 SASEGT. Written as DNA, the CDR3 is TGTGCCAGCGCCGAGCTAGCGGGTGATTCAGATACGCAGTATTTT. Amino acid sequence: CASAELAGDSDTQYF.

V is TRBV4-2 and J is TRBJ2-5; either TRBD1 or TRBD2 may supply D (5 bases each). This CDR3 has 17 residues. V lost 0 bases and J lost 2, with 16 bases in between. The germline CDR1 and CDR2 sequences are LGHNA and YNFKEQ. CDR3 sequence reads: CASSQDLPPGPQETQYF. The CDR3 bases are TGTGCCAGCAGCCAAGATCTTCCGCCGGGACCACAAGAGACCCAGTACTTC.

This clonotype was found once. The chain couples TRBV6-1 to TRBJ2-3; no definite D call. Deletions cut 3 bases from V and 2 bases from J, with 12 bases between. The CDR3 spans 15 residues. Looked up from germline, CDR1 is MNHNS and CDR2 is SASEGT. CDR3 DNA: TGTGCCAGCAGTGATGCGACGGGTTACACAGATACGCAGTATTTT. Protein sequence: CASSDATGYTDTQYF.

This clonotype was detected many times. V is TRBV2 and J is TRBJ2-3, with TRBD2 as a possible D gene (5 bases). The germline CDR1 and CDR2 sequences are SNHLY and FYNNEI. The CDR3 covers 18 residues. The V and J ends lost 4 bases and 0 bases respectively, with 20 bases between them. CDR3: CASSVDGVSQTSTDTQYF. The CDR3, as DNA: TGTGCCAGCAGTGTGGACGGGGTTAGCCAGACTAGCACAGATACGCAGTATTTT. Using reference TRBV2 and TRBJ2-3 for the parts outside the CDR3, the full variable domain is EPEVTQTPSHQVTQMGQEVILRCVPISNHLYFYWYRQILGQKVEFLVSFYNNEISEKSEIFDDQFSVERPDGSNFTLKIRSTKLEDSAMYFCASSVDGVSQTSTDTQYFGPGTRLTVL.

There are a few counts of this clonotype. The chain combines TRBV27 with TRBJ2-3; D is unresolved. V lost 2 bases and J lost 2, with 8 bases in between. The CDR3 consists of 14 residues. Germline values: CDR1 MNHEY, CDR2 SMNVEV (reference sequence). This CDR3 reads CASSLNRNTDTQYF. DNA for the CDR3: TGTGCCAGCAGTTTAAACAGAAACACAGATACGCAGTATTTT.

This clonotype has a handful of counts. The rearrangement joins TRBV15 to TRBJ1-2; 7 bases map to TRBD1. The CDR3 extends over 14 amino acids. V was pared by 3 bases and J by 2 bases, with 3 bases of the junction left unmatched. Germline lookup yields CDR1 LNHNV and CDR2 YYDKDF (reference sequence). For the CDR3, the DNA is TGTGCCACCAGCAGTACAGGGGCGAACTATGGCTACACCTTC. This gives the protein CATSSTGANYGYTF.

This chain uses TRBV28 with TRBJ2-7, with TRBD2 matching over 11 bases. CDR1 is MDHEN, CDR2 SYDVKM, per germline. The CDR3 contains 15 residues. J lost 1 base, V lost 5 bases, and 4 bases had no gene match. The CDR3 sequence is CASSLTSGKSYEQYF. The CDR3 DNA reads TGTGCCAGCAGTCTGACTAGCGGGAAGTCCTACGAGCAGTACTTC.

Ten or more counts support this clonotype. The chain couples TRBV12-3 or TRBV12-4 to TRBJ2-7; 7 bases are shared with TRBD2. The ends lost 6 bases at V and 2 bases at J; junction bases unmatched: 4. The CDR3 loop spans 13 amino acids. CDR3 in amino acids: CASRERGPYEQYF. The CDR3 nucleotides are TGTGCCAGCAGGGAGCGGGGTCCCTACGAGCAGTACTTC.

V gene TRBV11-2 combines with J gene TRBJ2-5, with 11 bases identical to TRBD2. V lost 5 bases to trimming and J lost 4 bases; unmatched junction nucleotides: 9. Germline V gene lookup returns CDR1 SGHAT and CDR2 FQNNGV. This CDR3 comprises 16 residues. The chain's CDR3 is CASSKFSGGAGETQYF. The CDR3 DNA follows: TGTGCCAGCAGCAAATTTAGCGGGGGGGCCGGAGAGACCCAGTACTTC.

This clonotype has more than one count but fewer than ten. This chain links TRBV3-1 with TRBJ1-6; D remains ambiguous. The germline V and J ends were trimmed by 0 bases and 8 bases, with 11 bases remaining between them. This CDR3 spans 15 amino acids. The germline V gene encodes CDR1 LGHDT and CDR2 YNNKEL (reference sequence). CDR3 bases: TGTGCCAGCAGCCAAGAAACGCCTGGTGATTCACCCCTCCACTTT. This encodes CASSQETPGDSPLHF.

This clonotype was picked up a small number of times. The chain combines TRBV19 with TRBJ1-6, with unresolved D. Germline CDR1 LNHDA, CDR2 SQIVND (reference sequence). V gave up 3 bases and J gave up 10 bases, with 16 bases separating them. CDR3 length: 15 residues. The CDR3 loop is CASSIGSRINSPLHF. The CDR3 nucleotides are TGTGCCAGTAGTATCGGGAGTCGGATAAACTCACCCCTCCACTTT.

This clonotype was recorded many times. The chain links TRBV6-6 to TRBJ1-1, with TRBD1 as a possible D gene (5 bases). V lost 5 bases, J lost 4 bases, and 20 bases lay in between. The CDR3 runs 16 residues. Germline V gene lookup returns CDR1 MNHNY and CDR2 SVGAGI (reference sequence). The CDR3 here is CASSHPQGRPVTEAFF. CDR3 sequence (DNA): TGTGCCAGCAGTCATCCCCAGGGACGACCCGTCACTGAAGCTTTCTTT.

There are many counts of this clonotype. The rearrangement uses TRBV6-6 and TRBJ2-7, with TRBD1 matching over 7 bases. The CDR3 contains 14 residues. V was clipped by 2 bases and J by 5 bases; unmatched bases: 6. Germline-derived CDR1 and CDR2 are MNHNY and SVGAGI (reference sequence). Here the CDR3 DNA reads TGTGCCAGCAGTTACACGTCGACAGGGCACGAGCAGTACTTC. This gives the protein CASSYTSTGHEQYF.

In its sample, this clonotype was seen many times. V is TRBV28 and J is TRBJ2-7; perhaps TRBD1 as D (6 bases). The ends were cut back, 5 bases at V and 0 bases at J, with 26 bases in the middle. Germline V gene sequence: CDR1 MDHEN, CDR2 SYDVKM. The CDR3 has 19 residues. The CDR3 DNA reads as TGTGCCAGCAGTGGTGGCGGACAGTTAGACGGCTTAAGCTCCTACGAGCAGTACTTC. As protein: CASSGGGQLDGLSSYEQYF. The whole variable domain, filled in from reference TRBV28 and TRBJ2-7, reads DVKVTQSSRYLVKRTGEKVFLECVQDMDHENMFWYRQDPGLGLRLIYFSYDVKMKEKGDIPEGYSVSREKKERFSLILESASTNQTSMYLCASSGGGQLDGLSSYEQYFGPGTRLTVT.

This clonotype was detected only a few times. The chain couples TRBV5-6 to TRBJ2-2; the match to TRBD2 covers 9 bases. The J segment lost 2 bases and the V segment lost 3 bases, leaving 11 bases of the junction unmatched. The V gene's germline CDR1 is SGHDT and CDR2 YYEEEE. The length of the CDR3 is 18 residues. CDR3 loop: CASSSKTSGYTNTGELFF. The CDR3 DNA sequence: TGTGCCAGCAGCTCAAAGACTAGCGGTTACACCAACACCGGGGAGCTGTTTTTT.

There are many counts of this clonotype. In DNA, the CDR3 is TGTGCCAGTAGTCAGGACCAAGCGCAGTATTTT. Residues: CASSQDQAQYF. The rearrangement joins TRBV19 to TRBJ2-3, with D hard to call. The germline V gene encodes CDR1 LNHDA and CDR2 SQIVND (reference sequence). The CDR3 is 11 amino acids. V lost 5 bases, J lost 10 bases, and 10 bases lay in between.

This chain connects TRBV29-1 to TRBJ2-3; 12 positions match TRBD2. V lost 4 bases and J lost 2; bases outside the gene matches: 1. This CDR3 has 14 amino acids. Germline loops: CDR1 SQVTM, CDR2 ANQGSEA. CDR3 protein: CSVASGGATDTQYF. CDR3 in DNA: TGCAGCGTTGCTAGCGGGGGGGCCACAGATACGCAGTATTTT.

The chain employs TRBV6-2 or TRBV6-3 and TRBJ1-1; D unclear. Germline V gives CDR1 MNHEY, CDR2 SVGEGT. The CDR3 totals 16 residues. Trimming took 4 bases from V and 3 from J, leaving 18 bases between them. CDR3 sequence: CASSFSWPRWDTEAFF. CDR3 DNA: TGTGCCAGCAGTTTCTCTTGGCCCCGGTGGGACACTGAAGCTTTCTTT.

The J gene is TRBJ1-5, the V gene TRBV6-6; tentative D call: TRBD1 (6 bases). The V and J ends lost 0 bases and 5 bases respectively, with 14 bases between them. The CDR3 spans 16 residues. Germline CDR1 is MNHNY and CDR2 is SVGAGI (reference sequence). Here the CDR3 DNA reads TGTGCCAGCAGTTACTCCGGGACACAGCTTTATCAGCCCCAGCATTTT. Amino acid sequence: CASSYSGTQLYQPQHF.

The chain uses TRBV6-1 and TRBJ2-2; D might be TRBD1 (7 bases). CDR1 and CDR2 (germline): MNHNS, SASEGT. V lost 7 bases, J lost 7 bases, and 13 bases lay in between. CDR3 length: 13 residues. The CDR3 is CASNPRGVGELFF. Written as DNA, the CDR3 is TGTGCCAGCAATCCCAGGGGGGTCGGGGAGCTGTTTTTT.

The chain couples TRBV15 to TRBJ1-1; TRBD1 is a possible D gene (6 bases). The germline V gene has CDR1 LNHNV and CDR2 YYDKDF (reference sequence). V lost 3 bases and J 2 bases, leaving 16 bases between the germline ends. The CDR3 has 16 residues. The chain's CDR3 is CATSRFDTGPNTEAFF. DNA for the CDR3: TGTGCCACCAGCAGGTTTGACACAGGGCCCAACACTGAAGCTTTCTTT.